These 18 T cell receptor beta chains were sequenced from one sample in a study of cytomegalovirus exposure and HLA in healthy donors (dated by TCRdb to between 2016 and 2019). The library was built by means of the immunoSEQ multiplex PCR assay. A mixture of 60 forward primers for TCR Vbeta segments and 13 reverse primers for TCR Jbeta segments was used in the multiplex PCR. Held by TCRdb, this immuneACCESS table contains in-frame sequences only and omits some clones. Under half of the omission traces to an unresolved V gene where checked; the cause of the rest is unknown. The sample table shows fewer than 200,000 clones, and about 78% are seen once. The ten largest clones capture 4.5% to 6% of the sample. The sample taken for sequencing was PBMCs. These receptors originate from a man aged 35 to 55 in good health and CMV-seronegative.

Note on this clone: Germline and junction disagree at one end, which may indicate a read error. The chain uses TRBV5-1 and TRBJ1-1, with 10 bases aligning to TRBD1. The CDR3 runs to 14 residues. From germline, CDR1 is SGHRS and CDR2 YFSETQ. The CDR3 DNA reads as TGCGCCAGCAGCGGGGGACAGGGGAACACTGAAGCTTCCTTT. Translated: CASSGGQGNTEASF.

Here the CDR3 DNA reads TGTGCCAGCAGTTTGACCGACACCCTGAACACTGAAGCTTTCTTT. Residues: CASSLTDTLNTEAFF. J is TRBJ1-1 and V is TRBV27; no clear D. CDR1 and CDR2 from the germline V gene are MNHEY and SMNVEV (reference sequence). V gave up 3 bases and J gave up 0 bases, with 11 bases separating them. The CDR3 runs to 15 residues.

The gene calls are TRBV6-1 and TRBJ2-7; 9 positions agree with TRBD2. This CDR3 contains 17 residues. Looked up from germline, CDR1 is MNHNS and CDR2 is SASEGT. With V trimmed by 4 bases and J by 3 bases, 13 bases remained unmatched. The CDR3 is CASSGRDGSGRIYEQYF. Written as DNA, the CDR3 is TGTGCCAGCAGTGGCCGGGATGGTAGCGGGAGAATCTACGAGCAGTACTTC.

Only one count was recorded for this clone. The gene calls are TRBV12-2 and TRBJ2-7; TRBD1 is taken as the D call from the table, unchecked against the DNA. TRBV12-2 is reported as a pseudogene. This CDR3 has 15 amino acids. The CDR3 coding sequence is TGTGCAAGTCGCTTAGGGATAACAGGGATTAACGAGCAGTACTTC. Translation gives CASRLGITGINEQYF.

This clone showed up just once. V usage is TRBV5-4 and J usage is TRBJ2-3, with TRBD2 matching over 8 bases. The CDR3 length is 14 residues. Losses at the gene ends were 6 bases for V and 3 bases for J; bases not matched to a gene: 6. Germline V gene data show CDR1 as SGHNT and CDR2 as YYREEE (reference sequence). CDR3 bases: TGTGCCAGCATGGCAGCGGGGGTTACAGATACGCAGTATTTT. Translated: CASMAAGVTDTQYF.

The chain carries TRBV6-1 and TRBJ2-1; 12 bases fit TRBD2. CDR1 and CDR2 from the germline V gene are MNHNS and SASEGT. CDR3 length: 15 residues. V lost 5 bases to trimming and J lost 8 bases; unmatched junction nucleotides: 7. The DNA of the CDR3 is TGTGCCAGCAGTTGGACTAGCGGGGATTCAGATGAGCAGTTCTTC. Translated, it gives CASSWTSGDSDEQFF.

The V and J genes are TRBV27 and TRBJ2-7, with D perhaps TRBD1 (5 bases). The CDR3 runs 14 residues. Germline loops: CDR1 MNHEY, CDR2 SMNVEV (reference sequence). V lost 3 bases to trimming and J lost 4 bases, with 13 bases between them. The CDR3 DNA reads TGTGCCAGCAGTTTCTTAGGGGCAGGTTACGAGCAGTACTTC. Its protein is CASSFLGAGYEQYF.

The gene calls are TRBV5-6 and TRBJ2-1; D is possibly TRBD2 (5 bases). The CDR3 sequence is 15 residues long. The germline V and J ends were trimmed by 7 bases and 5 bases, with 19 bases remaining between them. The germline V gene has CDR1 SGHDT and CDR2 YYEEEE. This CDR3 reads CASELVASLNNEQFF. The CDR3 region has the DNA TGTGCCAGCGAGCTCGTGGCTAGCCTAAACAATGAGCAGTTCTTC.

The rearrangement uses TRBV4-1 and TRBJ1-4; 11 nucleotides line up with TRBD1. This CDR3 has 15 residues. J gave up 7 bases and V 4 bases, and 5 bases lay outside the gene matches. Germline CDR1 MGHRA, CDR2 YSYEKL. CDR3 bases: TGCGCCAGCAGCCTCGGGACAGGGGGAGTTGAAAAACTGTTTTTT. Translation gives CASSLGTGGVEKLFF.

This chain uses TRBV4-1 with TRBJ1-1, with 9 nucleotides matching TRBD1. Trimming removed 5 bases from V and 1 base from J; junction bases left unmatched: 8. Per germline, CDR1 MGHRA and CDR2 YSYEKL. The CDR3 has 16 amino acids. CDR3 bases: TGCGCCAGCAGCGCCTGGTTGGGACAGGGGAACACTGAAGCTTTCTTT. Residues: CASSAWLGQGNTEAFF.

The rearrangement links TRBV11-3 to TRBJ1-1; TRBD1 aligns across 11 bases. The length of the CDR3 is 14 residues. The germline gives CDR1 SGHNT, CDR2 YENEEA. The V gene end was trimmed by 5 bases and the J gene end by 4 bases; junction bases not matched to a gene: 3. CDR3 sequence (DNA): TGTGCCAGCAGCCTCGGACAGGGGGCCACTGAAGCTTTCTTT. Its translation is CASSLGQGATEAFF.

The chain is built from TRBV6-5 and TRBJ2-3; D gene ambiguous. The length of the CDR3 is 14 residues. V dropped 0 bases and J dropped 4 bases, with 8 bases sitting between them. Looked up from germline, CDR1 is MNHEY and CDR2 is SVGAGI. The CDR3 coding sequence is TGTGCCAGCAGTTACTCAAGCCTGTCAGATACGCAGTATTTT. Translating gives CASSYSSLSDTQYF.

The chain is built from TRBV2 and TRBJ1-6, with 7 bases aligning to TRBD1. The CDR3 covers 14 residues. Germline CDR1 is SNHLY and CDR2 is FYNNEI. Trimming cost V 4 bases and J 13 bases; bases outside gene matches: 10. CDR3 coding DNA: TGTGCCAGCAGTGCGACAGGGTCGGTGGGGCCCCTCCACTTT. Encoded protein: CASSATGSVGPLHF.

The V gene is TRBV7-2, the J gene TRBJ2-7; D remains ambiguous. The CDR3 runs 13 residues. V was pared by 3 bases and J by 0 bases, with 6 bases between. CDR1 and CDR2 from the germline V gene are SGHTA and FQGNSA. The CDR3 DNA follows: TGTGCCAGCAGCTTCCCAGGCTCCTACGAGCAGTACTTC. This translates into CASSFPGSYEQYF.

CDR3 amino acids: CASSHRNTEAFF. CDR3 bases: TGCGCCAGCAGCCACAGAAACACTGAAGCTTTCTTT. This chain links TRBV4-3 with TRBJ1-1, with no clear D. Germline V lookup: CDR1 LGHNA, CDR2 YSLEER. V was clipped by 3 bases and J by 2 bases, with 4 bases between them. CDR3 length: 12 residues.

DNA of the CDR3: TGTGCCAGCAGTGCTGGGCGGACAAGGGGAACTGAAGCTTTCTTT. Translation gives CASSAGRTRGTEAFF. The rearrangement links TRBV6-5 to TRBJ1-1; tentatively, D is TRBD1 (5 bases). The V and J ends lost 5 bases and 5 bases respectively, with 18 bases between them. Germline lookup yields CDR1 MNHEY and CDR2 SVGAGI. The CDR3 consists of 15 residues.

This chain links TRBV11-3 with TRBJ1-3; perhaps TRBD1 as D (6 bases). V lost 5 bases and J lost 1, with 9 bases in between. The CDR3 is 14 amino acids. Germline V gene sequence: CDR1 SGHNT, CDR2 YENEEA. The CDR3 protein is CASSQGGSGNTIYF. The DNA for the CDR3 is TGTGCCAGCAGCCAAGGGGGATCTGGAAACACCATATATTTT.

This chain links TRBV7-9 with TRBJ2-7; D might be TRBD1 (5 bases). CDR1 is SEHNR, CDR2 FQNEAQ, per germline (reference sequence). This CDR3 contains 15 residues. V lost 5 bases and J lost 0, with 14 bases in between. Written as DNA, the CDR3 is TGTGCCAGCAGCCTAGACAGCCGCTCCTCCTACGAGCAGTACTTC. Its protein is CASSLDSRSSYEQYF. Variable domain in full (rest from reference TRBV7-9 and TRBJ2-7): DTGVSQNPRHKITKRGQNVTFRCDPISEHNRLYWYRQTLGQGPEFLTYFQNEAQLEKSRLLSDRFSAERPKGSFSTLEIQRTEQGDSAMYLCASSLDSRSSYEQYFGPGTRLTVT.